This T cell receptor (beta chain) was profiled in a study of blood T cell repertoires in COVID-19. For the study at large: PBMCs, B-cell-depleted T cells, or T cells provided the cDNA or gDNA that made up the material.

Trimming cost V 4 bases and J 4 bases; bases outside gene matches: 6. The CDR3 extends over 15 amino acids. Germline CDR1 KGHSH, CDR2 LQKENI. Those who participated ranged in age from about 18 to 89 years and resided in 20 to 25 US areas. Categorization into cohorts depended on clinical history that participants reported. The table came from immunoSEQ multiplex PCR; TCRdb's copy has only in-frame clones and leaves some out. The sample includes approximately 200,000 clones, 85% to 90% of them seen just once. V and J are TRBV18 and TRBJ2-5; 10 positions agree with TRBD1. This clonotype originated in a woman aged 18-30 years in a cohort exposed to, infected with or recovered from COVID-19 (not recorded which). Sequenced sample: PBMCs or T cells enriched from blood (not recorded which). The CDR3 loop reads CASSLSRDRGETQYF. The DNA for the CDR3 is TGTGCCAGCTCACTTTCCCGGGACAGGGGAGAGACCCAGTACTTC. Full variable domain (missing parts from reference TRBV18 and TRBJ2-5): NAGVMQNPRHLVRRRGQEARLRCSPMKGHSHVYWYRQLPEEGLKFMVYLQKENIIDESGMPKERFSAEFPKEGPSILRIQQVVRGDSAAYFCASSLSRDRGETQYFGPGTRLLVL.